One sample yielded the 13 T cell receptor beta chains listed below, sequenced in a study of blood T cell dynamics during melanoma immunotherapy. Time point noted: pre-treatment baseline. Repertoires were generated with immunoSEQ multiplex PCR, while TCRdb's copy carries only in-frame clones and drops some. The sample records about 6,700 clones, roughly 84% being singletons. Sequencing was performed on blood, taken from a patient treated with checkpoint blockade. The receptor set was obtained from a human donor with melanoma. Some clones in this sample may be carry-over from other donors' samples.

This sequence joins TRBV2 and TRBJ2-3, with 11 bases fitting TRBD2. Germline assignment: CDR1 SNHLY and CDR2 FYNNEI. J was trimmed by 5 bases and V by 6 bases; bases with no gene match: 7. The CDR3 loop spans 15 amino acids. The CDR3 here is CASRKLAGAVDTQYF. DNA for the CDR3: TGTGCCAGCAGGAAACTAGCGGGGGCTGTAGATACGCAGTATTTT.

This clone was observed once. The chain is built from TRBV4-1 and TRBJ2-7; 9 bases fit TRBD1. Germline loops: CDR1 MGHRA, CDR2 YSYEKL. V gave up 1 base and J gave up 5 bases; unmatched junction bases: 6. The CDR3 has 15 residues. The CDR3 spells CASSQVGTGSNEQYF. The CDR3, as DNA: TGCGCCAGCAGCCAAGTTGGGACAGGGAGCAACGAGCAGTACTTC.

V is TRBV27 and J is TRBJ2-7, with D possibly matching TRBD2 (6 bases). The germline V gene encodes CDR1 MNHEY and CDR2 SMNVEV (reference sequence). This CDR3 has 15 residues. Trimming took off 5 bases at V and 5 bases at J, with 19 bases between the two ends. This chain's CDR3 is CASSPPPSVGHEQYF. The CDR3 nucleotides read TGTGCCAGCAGTCCCCCCCCTAGCGTTGGCCACGAGCAGTACTTC.

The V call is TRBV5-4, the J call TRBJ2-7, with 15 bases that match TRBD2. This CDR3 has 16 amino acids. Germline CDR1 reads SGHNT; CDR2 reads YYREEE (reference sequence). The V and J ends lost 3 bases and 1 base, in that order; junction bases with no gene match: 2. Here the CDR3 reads CASSSGTSGRSYEQYF. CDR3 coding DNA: TGTGCCAGCAGCTCCGGGACTAGCGGGAGGTCCTACGAGCAGTACTTC. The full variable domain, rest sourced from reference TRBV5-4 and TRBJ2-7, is ETGVTQSPTHLIKTRGQQVTLRCSSQSGHNTVSWYQQALGQGPQFIFQYYREEENGRGNFPPRFSGLQFPNYSSELNVNALELDDSALYLCASSSGTSGRSYEQYFGPGTRLTVT.

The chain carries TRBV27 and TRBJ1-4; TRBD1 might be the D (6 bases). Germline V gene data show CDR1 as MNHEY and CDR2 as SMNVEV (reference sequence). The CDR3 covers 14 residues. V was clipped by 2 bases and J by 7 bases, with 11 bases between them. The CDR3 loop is CASSLGWGREKLFF. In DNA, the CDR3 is TGTGCCAGCAGTTTAGGATGGGGGCGTGAAAAACTGTTTTTT.

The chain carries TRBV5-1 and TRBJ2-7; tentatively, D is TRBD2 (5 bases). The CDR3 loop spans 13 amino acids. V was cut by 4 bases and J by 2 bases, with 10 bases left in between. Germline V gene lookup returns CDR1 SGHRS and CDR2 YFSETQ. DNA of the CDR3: TGCGCCAGCAGCATCCGGGGTGCCTACGAGCAGTACTTC. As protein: CASSIRGAYEQYF.

CDR3 sequence: CASSLQGGGLETQYF. In nucleotides, the CDR3 is TGTGCCAGCAGCCTCCAAGGCGGGGGGCTGGAGACCCAGTACTTC. The chain links TRBV7-2 to TRBJ2-5; 8 bases match TRBD2. Germline assignment: CDR1 SGHTA and CDR2 FQGNSA. This CDR3 is built from 15 residues. V shed 5 bases and J 5 bases; nucleotides not matched to a gene: 10.

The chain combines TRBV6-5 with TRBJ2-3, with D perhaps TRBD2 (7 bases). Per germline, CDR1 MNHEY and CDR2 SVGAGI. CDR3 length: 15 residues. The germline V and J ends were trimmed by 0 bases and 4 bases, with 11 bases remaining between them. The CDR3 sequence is CASSYSRGGADTQYF. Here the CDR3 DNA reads TGTGCCAGCAGTTACTCGAGGGGGGGAGCAGATACGCAGTATTTT.

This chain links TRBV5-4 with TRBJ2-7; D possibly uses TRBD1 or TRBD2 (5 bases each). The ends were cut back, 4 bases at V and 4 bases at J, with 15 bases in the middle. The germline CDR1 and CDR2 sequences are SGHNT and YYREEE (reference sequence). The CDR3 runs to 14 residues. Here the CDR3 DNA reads TGTGCCAGCAGCCAAGAAAGGGGACCTTACGAGCAGTACTTC. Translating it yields CASSQERGPYEQYF.

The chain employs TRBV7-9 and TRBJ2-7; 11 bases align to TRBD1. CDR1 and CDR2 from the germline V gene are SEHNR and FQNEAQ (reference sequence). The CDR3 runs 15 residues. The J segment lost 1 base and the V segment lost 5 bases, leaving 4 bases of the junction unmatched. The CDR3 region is CASSPWDRGSYEQYF. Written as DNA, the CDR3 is TGTGCCAGCAGCCCTTGGGACAGGGGGTCCTACGAGCAGTACTTC.

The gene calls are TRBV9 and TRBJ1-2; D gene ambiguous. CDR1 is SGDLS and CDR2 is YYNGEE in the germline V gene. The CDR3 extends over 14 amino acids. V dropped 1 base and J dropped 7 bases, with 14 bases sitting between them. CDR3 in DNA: TGTGCCAGCAGCGTAACCCCCATGGCTTCTGGCTACACCTTC. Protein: CASSVTPMASGYTF.

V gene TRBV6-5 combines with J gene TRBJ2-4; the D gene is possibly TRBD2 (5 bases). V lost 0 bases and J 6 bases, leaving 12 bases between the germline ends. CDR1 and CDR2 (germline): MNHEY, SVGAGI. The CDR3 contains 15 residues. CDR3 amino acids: CASSYSGSIGNIQYF. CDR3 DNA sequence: TGTGCCAGCAGTTACTCTGGGAGTATCGGAAACATTCAGTACTTC.

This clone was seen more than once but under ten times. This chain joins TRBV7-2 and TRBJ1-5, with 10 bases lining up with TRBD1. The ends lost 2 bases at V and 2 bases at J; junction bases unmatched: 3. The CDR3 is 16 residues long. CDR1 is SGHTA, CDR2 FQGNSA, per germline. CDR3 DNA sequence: TGTGCCAGCAGCTTAAAGGGGACAGGGGGCAATCAGCCCCAGCATTTT. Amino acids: CASSLKGTGGNQPQHF.